This passage covers 29 T cell receptor beta chains from one sample sequenced in a study of T cell changes during pregnancy in multiple sclerosis. Clones were sequenced by immunoSEQ multiplex PCR, and TCRdb holds only the in-frame ones, with some missing. Of approximately 70,000 clones listed, over 85% are singletons. This material consisted of peripheral blood, taken in the second trimester of pregnancy. The receptors come from a female donor with multiple sclerosis, enrolled in a pregnancy study.

The J gene is TRBJ2-1, the V gene TRBV4-2; TRBD2 is a possible D gene (7 bases). The CDR3 loop spans 16 amino acids. CDR1 and CDR2 (germline): LGHNA, YNFKEQ. V dropped 0 bases and J dropped 5 bases, with 14 bases sitting between them. The CDR3 DNA reads TGTGCCAGCAGCCAAGATCTGGGCGGGGGCAACAATGAGCAGTTCTTC. Amino acid sequence: CASSQDLGGGNNEQFF.

This sequence joins TRBV2 and TRBJ1-5; 11 nucleotides align to TRBD1. J lost 7 bases, V lost 3 bases, and 2 bases had no gene match. The CDR3 has 14 residues. Germline values: CDR1 SNHLY, CDR2 FYNNEI. The CDR3 reads CASSEGQGEQPQHF. The CDR3 bases are TGTGCCAGCAGTGAGGGACAGGGGGAACAGCCCCAGCATTTT.

V usage is TRBV5-1 and J usage is TRBJ2-2, with D possibly being TRBD2 (6 bases). V lost 2 bases and J lost 3, with 14 bases in between. Germline CDR1 reads SGHRS; CDR2 reads YFSETQ. The CDR3 spans 16 residues. The CDR3 protein is CASSLAGRIHTGELFF. Written as DNA, the CDR3 is TGCGCCAGCAGCTTAGCAGGGAGGATCCACACCGGGGAGCTGTTTTTT.

The chain uses TRBV7-6 and TRBJ1-2; 10 bases match TRBD1. CDR3 length: 14 amino acids. Germline V CDR1 and CDR2: SGHVS, FNYEAQ. V lost 4 bases, J lost 6 bases, and 5 bases stayed unmatched. The CDR3 DNA reads as TGTGCCAGCAGCTATGGGGACAGGGGACATGGCTACACCTTC. Translated: CASSYGDRGHGYTF.

CDR3 sequence: CASSLRRERGETQYF. In DNA form, the CDR3 reads TGTGCCAGCAGCTTACGGCGGGAGAGGGGAGAGACCCAGTACTTC. The V and J genes are TRBV7-8 and TRBJ2-5; 7 bases line up with TRBD2. The J segment lost 4 bases and the V segment lost 2 bases, leaving 7 bases of the junction unmatched. The CDR3 length is 15 residues. Germline loops: CDR1 SGHVS, CDR2 FQNEAQ.

This rearrangement joins TRBV12-5 to TRBJ2-2; 11 nucleotides match TRBD2. J was trimmed by 6 bases and V by 5 bases; bases with no gene match: 2. Germline V gene lookup returns CDR1 LGHNT and CDR2 FRNRAP. This CDR3 is built from 14 residues. The CDR3 region is CASGISGGAGELFF. CDR3 coding DNA: TGTGCTAGTGGTATTAGCGGGGGGGCCGGGGAGCTGTTTTTT.

V and J are TRBV5-1 and TRBJ1-2; 9 bases line up with TRBD1. This CDR3 is 13 amino acids long. CDR1 and CDR2 from the germline V gene are SGHRS and YFSETQ. The ends lost 5 bases at V and 6 bases at J; junction bases unmatched: 5. Here the CDR3 reads CASRNGTGNGYTF. The CDR3 DNA reads TGCGCCAGCAGAAACGGGACAGGGAATGGCTACACCTTC. Supplemented by reference TRBV5-1 and TRBJ1-2, the full variable domain reads KAGVTQTPRYLIKTRGQQVTLSCSPISGHRSVSWYQQTPGQGLQFLFEYFSETQRNKGNFPGRFSGRQFSNSRSEMNVSTLELGDSALYLCASRNGTGNGYTFGSGTRLTVV.

Points on this clone: One junction end does not reproduce the germline sequence, and a read error may be involved. The chain uses TRBV2 and TRBJ1-2; 11 bases fit TRBD1. The V gene's germline CDR1 is SNHLY and CDR2 FYNNEI. The CDR3 sequence is 16 residues long. This chain's CDR3 is CASIEKRDRGIGGYTF. CDR3 coding DNA: TGTGCCAGCATTGAAAAACGGGACAGGGGGATAGGCGGCTACACCTTC.

The J gene is TRBJ2-7, the V gene TRBV6-1; the match to TRBD1 covers 7 bases. The CDR3 totals 12 residues. Looked up from germline, CDR1 is MNHNS and CDR2 is SASEGT. The J segment lost 9 bases and the V segment lost 6 bases, leaving 8 bases of the junction unmatched. DNA of the CDR3: TGTGCCAGCAGCTGGGACAGAAAAGGGCAGTACTTC. Encoded protein: CASSWDRKGQYF.

This clone was observed once. The chain links TRBV15 to TRBJ2-1; TRBD2 aligns across 9 bases. Germline CDR1 reads LNHNV; CDR2 reads YYDKDF (reference sequence). J was trimmed by 6 bases and V by 0 bases; bases with no gene match: 6. The CDR3 covers 16 residues. CDR3 residues: CATSRDRSGRFNEQFF. CDR3 bases: TGTGCCACCAGCAGAGATAGAAGCGGGAGGTTCAATGAGCAGTTCTTC.

The chain employs TRBV18 and TRBJ2-3; D gene uncertain. The CDR3 totals 12 residues. Germline values: CDR1 KGHSH, CDR2 LQKENI. V was trimmed by 3 bases and J by 2 bases, leaving 3 bases between them. CDR3 bases: TGTGCCAGCTCACCCAACACAGATACGCAGTATTTT. It codes for CASSPNTDTQYF.

The chain uses TRBV30 and TRBJ1-4; tentative D call: TRBD1 (6 bases). V was shortened by 3 bases and J by 7 bases, with 15 bases between the two germline ends. The CDR3 contains 14 residues. Germline V gene lookup returns CDR1 GTSNPN and CDR2 SVGIG (reference sequence). CDR3 sequence: CAWRKQGGGEKLFF. CDR3 DNA: TGTGCCTGGAGGAAACAGGGAGGGGGTGAAAAACTGTTTTTT.

This chain connects TRBV18 to TRBJ1-4; no firm D call. The V gene lost 9 bases and the J gene lost 4 bases, with 12 bases spanning the gap. The CDR3 length is 13 residues. Germline V CDR1 and CDR2: KGHSH, LQKENI. CDR3 region: CASNRQVNEKLFF. In DNA, the CDR3 is TGTGCCAGTAACCGGCAGGTTAATGAAAAACTGTTTTTT. Full variable domain (outside the CDR3, taken from reference TRBV18 and TRBJ1-4): NAGVMQNPRHLVRRRGQEARLRCSPMKGHSHVYWYRQLPEEGLKFMVYLQKENIIDESGMPKERFSAEFPKEGPSILRIQQVVRGDSAAYFCASNRQVNEKLFFGSGTQLSVL.

J is TRBJ2-1 and V is TRBV5-1, with D maybe TRBD1 (6 bases). V lost 6 bases and J 0 bases, leaving 10 bases between the germline ends. This CDR3 comprises 14 residues. From germline, CDR1 is SGHRS and CDR2 YFSETQ. The CDR3 DNA reads as TGCGCCAGCACCACAGGGAGCTCCTACAATGAGCAGTTCTTC. Protein product: CASTTGSSYNEQFF.

CDR3 sequence reads: CASRSPIDEQYF. The DNA of the CDR3 is TGTGCCAGCAGGTCGCCGATAGACGAGCAGTACTTC. The genes are TRBV27 and TRBJ2-7; the D is unclear. CDR3 length: 12 amino acids. CDR1 and CDR2 (germline): MNHEY, SMNVEV (reference sequence). Trimming removed 6 bases at V and 5 bases at J, with 11 bases between.

The chain links TRBV30 to TRBJ2-5, with no clear D. Looked up from germline, CDR1 is GTSNPN and CDR2 is SVGIG (reference sequence). Between the trimmed V and J ends, which lost 3 bases and 5 bases, there was a span of 13 bases. This CDR3 spans 13 amino acids. The CDR3 bases are TGTGCCTGGAGGCCCCCGGGTCCGGAGACCCAGTACTTC. Residues: CAWRPPGPETQYF.

The gene calls are TRBV5-1 and TRBJ2-7, with TRBD2 as a possible D gene (5 bases). The V gene lost 4 bases and the J gene lost 7 bases, with 21 bases spanning the gap. The CDR3 length is 15 residues. CDR1 SGHRS and CDR2 YFSETQ come from the germline V gene. The CDR3 reads CASSREPPFRGEQYF. In nucleotides, the CDR3 is TGCGCCAGCAGCAGAGAGCCCCCCTTTCGGGGAGAGCAGTACTTC.

The chain links TRBV5-4 to TRBJ1-2, with D possibly being TRBD1 (5 bases). The V end lost 3 bases, the J end lost 6 bases, and 12 bases lay between the germline ends. CDR1 is SGHNT and CDR2 is YYREEE in the germline V gene (reference sequence). This CDR3 contains 13 residues. CDR3 sequence reads: CASSYDRAHGYTF. DNA of the CDR3: TGTGCCAGCAGCTACGACAGAGCCCATGGCTACACCTTC.

This clone was seen a handful of times. This chain connects TRBV28 to TRBJ1-1, with D maybe TRBD1 (5 bases). Trimming took 2 bases from V and 6 from J, leaving 19 bases between them. Germline CDR1 MDHEN, CDR2 SYDVKM. This CDR3 has 16 amino acids. The CDR3 bases are TGTGCCAGCAGTTTACTTGTTTCTAGTACGGGGGCTGAAGCTTTCTTT. Translated, it gives CASSLLVSSTGAEAFF.

The chain joins TRBV6-1 to TRBJ1-3; D gene unclear. CDR3 size: 15 residues. V was clipped by 2 bases and J by 0 bases, with 8 bases between them. The germline V gene encodes CDR1 MNHNS and CDR2 SASEGT. This CDR3 reads CASSETNNSGNTIYF. The CDR3 region has the DNA TGTGCCAGCAGTGAAACGAACAACTCTGGAAACACCATATATTTT.

This chain links TRBV7-2 with TRBJ1-2; the D is unclear. Per the germline V gene, CDR1 is SGHTA and CDR2 is FQGNSA. The CDR3 runs to 15 residues. The ends were cut back, 1 base at V and 5 bases at J, with 14 bases in the middle. The DNA of the CDR3 is TGTGCCAGCAGCTTAGTGGCCAGTTCCCAATATGGCTACACCTTC. Protein: CASSLVASSQYGYTF.

The rearrangement links TRBV9 to TRBJ2-1; TRBD2 agrees at 12 bases. The CDR3 runs to 16 residues. V shed 4 bases and J 6 bases; nucleotides not matched to a gene: 8. Germline V CDR1 and CDR2: SGDLS, YYNGEE. CDR3 nucleotide sequence: TGTGCCAGCAGCTCTAGACTAGCGGGAGATCGCAATGAGCAGTTCTTC. Its protein is CASSSRLAGDRNEQFF.

The chain has TRBV27 and TRBJ2-1; perhaps TRBD2 as D (6 bases). The CDR3 sequence is 17 residues long. V was clipped by 5 bases and J by 5 bases, with 22 bases between them. Germline loops: CDR1 MNHEY, CDR2 SMNVEV (reference sequence). CDR3 region: CASSRRASDLINNEQFF. In nucleotides, the CDR3 is TGTGCCAGCAGTCGGCGGGCTAGCGATTTAATAAACAATGAGCAGTTCTTC.

The chain couples TRBV6-1 to TRBJ1-1; no reliable D call. Trimming shortened V by 5 bases and J by 4 bases, and 11 bases separated the two germline ends. This CDR3 contains 13 residues. In germline, CDR1 is MNHNS, CDR2 SASEGT. For the CDR3, the DNA is TGTGCCAGCAGTACGACTGGGTCCACTGAAGCTTTCTTT. It translates to CASSTTGSTEAFF.

The table lists this clone with a count of one. This chain uses TRBV14 with TRBJ1-6; a weak D match, TRBD1 (5 bases). Per the germline V gene, CDR1 is SGHDN and CDR2 is FVKESK. CDR3 length: 13 residues. Trimming cost V 8 bases and J 4 bases, with 9 bases left between them. The CDR3 region has the DNA TGTGCCAGCTCGGGGGGTTATAATTCACCCCTCCACTTT. Residues: CASSGGYNSPLHF.

In DNA, the CDR3 is TGTGCCAGCTCCCCTAGGACAAGCCGCTCAAACTATGGCTACACCTTC. This encodes CASSPRTSRSNYGYTF. V and J are TRBV18 and TRBJ1-2; tentatively, D is TRBD1 (5 bases). V lost 6 bases and J 2 bases, leaving 19 bases between the germline ends. This CDR3 region has 16 residues. Germline loops: CDR1 KGHSH, CDR2 LQKENI.

V gene TRBV27 combines with J gene TRBJ1-4; 10 bases match TRBD1. Trimming at V came to 5 bases and at J to 8 bases, leaving 14 bases not matched to a gene. CDR1 and CDR2 (germline): MNHEY, SMNVEV (reference sequence). The CDR3 has 17 amino acids. CDR3 in amino acids: CASSKRFRDRGPEKLFF. CDR3 coding DNA: TGTGCCAGCAGTAAACGTTTTAGGGACAGGGGCCCCGAAAAACTGTTTTTT. The complete variable domain, with remaining parts taken from reference TRBV27 and TRBJ1-4, reads EAQVTQNPRYLITVTGKKLTVTCSQNMNHEYMSWYRQDPGLGLRQIYYSMNVEVTDKGDVPEGYKVSRKEKRNFPLILESPSPNQTSLYFCASSKRFRDRGPEKLFFGSGTQLSVL.

The V call is TRBV19, the J call TRBJ2-1; 10 positions match TRBD2. After removal of 3 bases from V and 2 bases from J, the junction contained 4 bases not matched to a gene. Germline lookup yields CDR1 LNHDA and CDR2 SQIVND (reference sequence). CDR3 size: 16 residues. The CDR3 is CASSMVLAGPYNEQFF. The CDR3 DNA reads TGTGCCAGTAGTATGGTACTAGCGGGGCCCTACAATGAGCAGTTCTTC.

The chain joins TRBV6-1 to TRBJ2-1; 9 bases align to TRBD1. V was pared by 9 bases and J by 9 bases, with 15 bases of the junction left unmatched. From germline, CDR1 is MNHNS and CDR2 SASEGT. The CDR3 sequence is 15 residues long. The CDR3 bases are TGTGCCAGTAAGGGACGGGACAGGGTTCTCGGTGAGCAGTTCTTC. Translating it yields CASKGRDRVLGEQFF.